These 26 T cell receptor beta chains share one sample of origin, sequenced in a study of beta chain features in type 1 diabetes. Reverse transcription of all isolated RNA meant that expressed TCRB transcripts were sequenced. The repertoire was sequenced with immunoSEQ multiplex PCR; TCRdb's copy has only in-frame clones and lacks some. This table holds some 500,000 clones, around 10% found once. Sample: naive CD4+ T cells from blood. All receptors derive from a woman under 30 in good health.

There are a few counts of this clone. Other DNA sequences in the sample encode the same CDR3. The V gene is TRBV5-4, the J gene TRBJ2-6, with D possibly matching TRBD2 (6 bases). This CDR3 has 15 residues. Germline V gene sequence: CDR1 SGHNT, CDR2 YYREEE (reference sequence). V shed 2 bases and J shed 4 bases, with 10 bases lying between them. In DNA form, the CDR3 reads TGTGCCAGCAGCTTAGGAGGGGCCGGGGCCAACGTCCTGACTTTC. Amino acids: CASSLGGAGANVLTF.

The rearrangement joins TRBV5-1 to TRBJ2-7; D unclear. V lost 0 bases, J lost 5 bases, and 15 bases lay in between. CDR1 and CDR2 from the germline V gene are SGHRS and YFSETQ. The CDR3 loop spans 15 amino acids. CDR3 sequence (DNA): TGCGCCAGCAGCTTGGGCGATGGGCGTTTTGACGAGCAGTACTTC. It codes for CASSLGDGRFDEQYF.

There are a few counts of this clone. J is TRBJ1-6 and V is TRBV5-1; 7 positions match TRBD1. Germline V gene data show CDR1 as SGHRS and CDR2 as YFSETQ. V lost 3 bases and J lost 6; bases outside the gene matches: 3. This CDR3 is 14 amino acids long. CDR3 DNA: TGCGCCAGCAGCTCCGGACAGGTTAATTCACCCCTCCACTTT. It is translated as CASSSGQVNSPLHF.

Only a few counts were recorded for this clone. This CDR3 reads CASSDHWGPVTEAFF. The CDR3 nucleotides are TGTGCCAGCAGTGACCACTGGGGGCCGGTCACTGAAGCTTTCTTT. V and J are TRBV6-6 and TRBJ1-1; tentative D call: TRBD1 (6 bases). The CDR3 consists of 15 residues. The germline gives CDR1 MNHNY, CDR2 SVGAGI (reference sequence). The germline V and J ends were trimmed by 5 bases and 4 bases, with 17 bases remaining between them.

The table lists this clone with a few counts. V is TRBV9 and J is TRBJ2-1; 9 bases are shared with TRBD2. Germline-derived CDR1 and CDR2 are SGDLS and YYNGEE. V dropped 0 bases and J dropped 10; count of bases not matched to a gene: 20. CDR3 size: 19 residues. Here the CDR3 reads CASSVVVSGSSDHIAEQFF. Written as DNA, the CDR3 is TGTGCCAGCAGCGTAGTTGTTAGCGGGAGTTCTGACCATATCGCCGAGCAGTTCTTC.

The gene calls are TRBV7-9 and TRBJ2-6; D call uncertain. V lost 3 bases to trimming and J lost 6 bases, with 12 bases between them. This CDR3 comprises 15 residues. Germline values: CDR1 SEHNR, CDR2 FQNEAQ (reference sequence). The CDR3 bases are TGTGCCAGCAGCTTCATTGGGTTCGAGGCCAACGTCCTGACTTTC. Amino acids: CASSFIGFEANVLTF.

This clone was seen more than once but under ten times. The V gene is TRBV14, the J gene TRBJ2-7, with D perhaps being TRBD1 or TRBD2 (6 bases each). Germline loops: CDR1 SGHDN, CDR2 FVKESK. V was clipped by 1 base and J by 1 base, with 20 bases between them. The length of the CDR3 is 18 residues. CDR3: CASSQGYRGAMSSYEQYF. The CDR3 DNA is TGTGCCAGCAGCCAAGGGTATAGGGGGGCTATGAGTTCCTACGAGCAGTACTTC.

This clone was recorded a few times. This chain joins TRBV28 and TRBJ2-5; D not certain. CDR3 length: 14 residues. V lost 6 bases, J lost 6 bases, and 17 bases lay in between. Germline V gene data show CDR1 as MDHEN and CDR2 as SYDVKM. The CDR3 region is CASSLRVQGKTQYF. The CDR3 region has the DNA TGTGCCAGCAGCCTTCGGGTTCAAGGCAAGACCCAGTACTTC.

The gene calls are TRBV7-2 and TRBJ2-3, with 7 bases identical to TRBD2. Germline V gene lookup returns CDR1 SGHTA and CDR2 FQGNSA. The length of the CDR3 is 16 residues. Trimming at V came to 5 bases and at J to 0 bases, leaving 8 bases not matched to a gene. The DNA of the CDR3 is TGTGCCAGCAGCCCGACCGGGCGGGGGAGCACAGATACGCAGTATTTT. Amino acid sequence: CASSPTGRGSTDTQYF.

This clone appeared a few times. V is TRBV27 and J is TRBJ2-7; a possible D gene is TRBD1 (5 bases). From germline, CDR1 is MNHEY and CDR2 SMNVEV (reference sequence). The germline V and J ends were trimmed by 6 bases and 6 bases, with 15 bases remaining between them. The CDR3 contains 13 residues. This chain's CDR3 is CASSLSQGFEQYV. The CDR3 DNA reads TGTGCCAGCAGCCTGAGTCAGGGTTTCGAGCAGTACGTC.

The chain is built from TRBV5-1 and TRBJ2-1, with unresolved D. V lost 3 bases, J lost 4 bases, and 11 bases lay in between. The germline CDR1 and CDR2 sequences are SGHRS and YFSETQ. The CDR3 sequence is 14 residues long. The CDR3 protein is CASSSGSLYNEQFF. The CDR3 coding sequence is TGCGCCAGCAGCTCAGGTTCCCTTTACAATGAGCAGTTCTTC.

This clone was picked up a small number of times. This chain links TRBV29-1 with TRBJ2-7; weak D call: TRBD1 (6 bases). From germline, CDR1 is SQVTM and CDR2 ANQGSEA. V dropped 6 bases and J dropped 7 bases, with 10 bases sitting between them. The CDR3 spans 10 residues. CDR3 region: CSVRDREQYF. The CDR3 DNA reads as TGCAGCGTCAGAGACAGGGAGCAGTACTTC.

The rearrangement links TRBV28 to TRBJ1-2, with TRBD1 identical over 8 bases. The CDR3 has 15 residues. With 5 bases clipped from V and 4 bases from J, the junction kept 9 bases outside the gene matches. Per the germline V gene, CDR1 is MDHEN and CDR2 is SYDVKM. In DNA form, the CDR3 reads TGTGCCAGCAGTCCCCTGGACAGGGAGGGCTATGGCTACACCTTC. This gives the protein CASSPLDREGYGYTF.

This chain uses TRBV18 with TRBJ2-5; D gene ambiguous. Germline CDR1 is KGHSH and CDR2 is LQKENI. Trimming removed 5 bases from V and 0 bases from J, with 10 bases in between. The CDR3 is 14 amino acids. CDR3 protein: CASSIPSNQETQYF. CDR3 DNA: TGTGCCAGCTCAATTCCTAGTAACCAAGAGACCCAGTACTTC.

The chain carries TRBV7-3 and TRBJ2-1, with 12 bases matching TRBD2. Germline loops: CDR1 SGHTA, CDR2 FQGTGA. The length of the CDR3 is 15 residues. Trimming cost V 5 bases and J 7 bases; bases outside gene matches: 6. CDR3 DNA: TGTGCCAGCAGCACCCGGACTAGCGGGGTGAATGAGCAGTTCTTC. Translated, it gives CASSTRTSGVNEQFF.

This clone was counted between two and nine times. The chain has TRBV4-3 and TRBJ2-1; 8 positions match TRBD2. The CDR3 length is 16 residues. J gave up 6 bases and V 0 bases, and 7 bases lay outside the gene matches. CDR1 and CDR2 from the germline V gene are LGHNA and YSLEER. The CDR3 DNA reads TGCGCCAGCAGCCAAGATCAGCGGGAGCCCCCCAATGAGCAGTTCTTC. The encoded protein is CASSQDQREPPNEQFF.

The table lists this clone with a few counts. CDR3: CASSISGQVRTEAFF. For the CDR3, the DNA is TGTGCCAGTAGTATTTCGGGACAGGTTCGTACTGAAGCTTTCTTT. This chain links TRBV19 with TRBJ1-1, with 8 bases lining up with TRBD1. The CDR3 totals 15 residues. Germline-derived CDR1 and CDR2 are LNHDA and SQIVND (reference sequence). Trimming removed 3 bases from V and 5 bases from J; junction bases left unmatched: 8.

There are a few counts of this clone. The gene calls are TRBV7-2 and TRBJ2-1; 8 nucleotides align to TRBD2. The junction had 7 bases not matched to a gene; V was cut back by 0 bases and J by 9 bases. The CDR3 runs to 15 residues. Germline lookup yields CDR1 SGHTA and CDR2 FQGNSA. The CDR3 coding sequence is TGTGCCAGCAGCTTAGCGGAAGCGGGAGTGGGTGAGCAGTTCTTC. This sequence encodes CASSLAEAGVGEQFF.

In regard to this clone: The sample has other DNA sequences that encode this CDR3 too. This chain connects TRBV9 to TRBJ2-7; D gene uncertain. Trimming took 1 base from V and 0 from J, leaving 8 bases between them. The germline gives CDR1 SGDLS, CDR2 YYNGEE. The CDR3 is 14 amino acids. The CDR3 spells CASSVLSSSYEQYF. CDR3 nucleotide sequence: TGTGCCAGCAGCGTATTATCCAGCTCCTACGAGCAGTACTTC.

The table lists this clone with many counts. The chain links TRBV10-3 to TRBJ1-1; D gene unclear. V gave up 2 bases and J gave up 10 bases, with 8 bases separating them. The CDR3 sequence is 11 residues long. Germline V gene lookup returns CDR1 ENHRY and CDR2 SYGVKD. The CDR3 region has the DNA TGTGCCATCAGTGAGATAGGGCCAGCTTTCTTT. Translated: CAISEIGPAFF.

Remarks on this clone: Different DNA sequences within this sample yield the same CDR3. This chain links TRBV14 with TRBJ2-5; D is undetermined. The CDR3 spans 12 residues. The germline gives CDR1 SGHDN, CDR2 FVKESK. V dropped 4 bases and J dropped 5 bases, with 8 bases sitting between them. CDR3 loop: CASSRVRETQYF. The CDR3, as DNA: TGTGCCAGCAGCCGGGTTCGTGAGACCCAGTACTTC.

This clone turned up a few times. The genes are TRBV18 and TRBJ2-1, with 8 bases fitting TRBD2. This CDR3 comprises 15 residues. The germline gives CDR1 KGHSH, CDR2 LQKENI. With 4 bases clipped from V and 0 bases from J, the junction kept 2 bases outside the gene matches. The CDR3 loop is CASSLAGFSYNEQFF. For the CDR3, the DNA is TGTGCCAGCTCACTAGCGGGGTTCTCCTACAATGAGCAGTTCTTC. Looking up the rest from reference TRBV18 and TRBJ2-1 gives the full variable domain: NAGVMQNPRHLVRRRGQEARLRCSPMKGHSHVYWYRQLPEEGLKFMVYLQKENIIDESGMPKERFSAEFPKEGPSILRIQQVVRGDSAAYFCASSLAGFSYNEQFFGPGTRLTVL.

The chain couples TRBV4-3 to TRBJ2-2; D unclear. The V gene's germline CDR1 is LGHNA and CDR2 YSLEER. Trimming left V 4 bases short and J 6 bases short, with 12 bases between. The CDR3 contains 14 residues. The CDR3: CASSRQRGSGELFF. The CDR3 DNA reads as TGCGCCAGCAGCCGTCAGCGAGGTTCCGGGGAGCTGTTTTTT.

This clone has a count of ten or more. The chain combines TRBV14 with TRBJ2-5, with 7 nucleotides matching TRBD2. Germline V gene lookup returns CDR1 SGHDN and CDR2 FVKESK. Trimming removed 5 bases from V and 6 bases from J; junction bases left unmatched: 12. The CDR3 runs 15 residues. Here the CDR3 DNA reads TGTGCCAGCAGCAACTCGGGAGGATTCGGGAAGACCCAGTACTTC. Its translation is CASSNSGGFGKTQYF.

This clone has just a few counts. The V gene is TRBV25-1, the J gene TRBJ1-1; 7 bases align to TRBD1. After removal of 4 bases from V and 5 bases from J, the junction contained 4 bases not matched to a gene. Germline V gene data show CDR1 as MGHDK and CDR2 as SYGVNS. This CDR3 has 13 residues. The CDR3 DNA reads as TGTGCCAGCAGTGTAGGGGGCAGGACTGAAGCTTTCTTT. As protein: CASSVGGRTEAFF.

This chain uses TRBV14 with TRBJ2-1; D is perhaps TRBD1 or TRBD2 (6 bases each). The V and J ends lost 4 bases and 2 bases respectively, with 15 bases between them. The germline V gene encodes CDR1 SGHDN and CDR2 FVKESK. The CDR3 sequence is 16 residues long. The CDR3 protein is CASSPPGASTYNEQFF. In DNA, the CDR3 is TGTGCCAGCAGCCCACCGGGGGCTTCCACCTACAATGAGCAGTTCTTC. Drawing the rest from reference TRBV14 and TRBJ2-1, the complete variable domain is EAGVTQFPSHSVIEKGQTVTLRCDPISGHDNLYWYRRVMGKEIKFLLHFVKESKQDESGMPNNRFLAERTGGTYSTLKVQPAELEDSGVYFCASSPPGASTYNEQFFGPGTRLTVL.